This TCR beta chain stems from a study of shared clonotypes between healthy human individuals. Study-level points and caveats: Naive CD4 clonotypes were shared across several donors at around 5%.

Profiling relied on immunoSEQ multiplex PCR, and the TCRdb table lists in-frame clones only, not all of them. The sample yields roughly 660,000 clones, 90% seen once. Germline CDR1 is SEHNR and CDR2 is FQNEAQ (reference sequence). The CDR3 extends over 15 amino acids. V lost 4 bases and J lost 12; bases outside the gene matches: 14. Each CD8 memory set brought CD45RO+ cells together with CCR7-negative CD45RA+ TemRA cells. Concerning this clone itself: Antigen specificity is unknown.

The chain employs TRBV7-9 and TRBJ2-1; 8 nucleotides line up with TRBD1. The sequencing sample was made of memory CD8+ T cells from PBMCs. Indicated subset: CD45RO+ cells pooled with CCR7-negative TemRA cells. This TCR was recovered from a man younger than 35 in good health. Some clones in this sample may be carry-over from other donors' samples. The CDR3 is CASSSRDRGEGVQFF. CDR3 DNA sequence: TGTGCCAGCAGCTCAAGAGACAGGGGAGAGGGGGTGCAGTTCTTC.